This T cell receptor beta chain was sequenced for a study of cytomegalovirus exposure and HLA in healthy donors. Primers: 60 Vbeta forward and 13 Jbeta reverse. Sequencing was performed with immunoSEQ multiplex PCR; in TCRdb, only in-frame clones are kept and a portion is missing. The sample lists approximately 190,000 clones; around 90% were seen once. CDR3 length equals 15 residues. The ends lost 4 bases at V and 4 bases at J; junction bases unmatched: 6. Germline CDR1 is ENHRY and CDR2 is SYGVKD. The sequenced material came from PBMCs. V usage is TRBV10-3 and J usage is TRBJ2-2; 7 nucleotides line up with TRBD2. The receptor comes from a boy between 2 and 10 years old in good health and CMV-seronegative. The chain's CDR3 is CAISGGGEGTGELFF. CDR3 DNA sequence: TGTGCCATCAGTGGCGGGGGAGAGGGCACCGGGGAGCTGTTTTTT.